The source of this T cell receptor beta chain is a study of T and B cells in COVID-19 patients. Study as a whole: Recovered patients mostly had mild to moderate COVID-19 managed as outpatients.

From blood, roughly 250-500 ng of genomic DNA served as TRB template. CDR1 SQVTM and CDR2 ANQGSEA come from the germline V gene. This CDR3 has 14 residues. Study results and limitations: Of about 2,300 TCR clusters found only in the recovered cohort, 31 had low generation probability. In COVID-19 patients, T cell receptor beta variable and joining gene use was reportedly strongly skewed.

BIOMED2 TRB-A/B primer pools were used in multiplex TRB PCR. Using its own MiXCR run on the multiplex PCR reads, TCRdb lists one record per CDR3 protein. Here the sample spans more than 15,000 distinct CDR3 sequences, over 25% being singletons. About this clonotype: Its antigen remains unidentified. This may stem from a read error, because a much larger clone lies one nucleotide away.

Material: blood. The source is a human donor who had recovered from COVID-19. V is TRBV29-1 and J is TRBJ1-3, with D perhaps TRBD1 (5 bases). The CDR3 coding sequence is TGCAGCGCTTGGACACGGCGCTCTGGAAAAACCATATATTTT. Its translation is CSAWTRRSGKTIYF.